This TCR beta chain was sequenced for a study of PD-1 blockade in classical Hodgkin lymphoma. Regarding the study as a whole: By C4D1, CD4+ diversity increased significantly, especially in complete responders. In newly diagnosed patients, baseline TCR diversity was reportedly below that of healthy donors. Newly diagnosed patients had diversity similar to the baseline diversity of complete responders. Sources of repertoire differences remain undefined, possibly disease activity or prior therapy.

Concerning this clone itself: What it binds is unknown.

With no exception, relapse followed autologous stem cell transplantation in all patients, and brentuximab vedotin exposure varied. The repertoire was sequenced with immunoSEQ multiplex PCR; TCRdb's copy has only in-frame clones and lacks some. The repertoire includes roughly 61,000 clones, approximately 90% of them detected once, and 10% sits in the top ten. The CDR3 spans 15 residues. Germline V gives CDR1 SGHRS, CDR2 YFSETQ. V gave up 4 bases and J gave up 8 bases, with 19 bases separating them. The source material was peripheral blood mononuclear cells (PBMCs), sampled before the second cycle of nivolumab. This chain joins TRBV5-1 and TRBJ2-1; D may be TRBD1 (6 bases). This sequence originates from a human donor with classical Hodgkin lymphoma. The CDR3 coding sequence is TGCGCCAGCAGCCTGGACAGTCCCCCAGGGGATGAGCAGTTCTTC. Protein: CASSLDSPPGDEQFF. The variable domain in full, with the rest retrieved from reference TRBV5-1 and TRBJ2-1, is KAGVTQTPRYLIKTRGQQVTLSCSPISGHRSVSWYQQTPGQGLQFLFEYFSETQRNKGNFPGRFSGRQFSNSRSEMNVSTLELGDSALYLCASSLDSPPGDEQFFGPGTRLTVL.